The rows below give T cell receptor beta chains drawn from one sample of a study of Graves' ophthalmopathy and Graves' hyperthyroidism. From the multiplex PCR reads, TCRdb called clonotypes with MiXCR, one entry per CDR3 protein. This table holds a few hundred thousand distinct CDR3 sequences, 15% found once. The sample consisted of peripheral blood. The receptor set was obtained from a woman aged 18-29 years with stable Graves' hyperthyroidism. CDR3s include the opening cysteine and the closing phenylalanine or tryptophan.

j_gene: TRBJ1-1; v_gene: TRBV27; CDR3aa: CASSLRQGSGMTEAFF
j_gene: TRBJ1-2; v_gene: TRBV27; CDR3aa: CASSFLPGQGANNYGYTF
j_gene: TRBJ1-1; v_gene: TRBV2; CDR3aa: CASSVSRGLNTEAFF
j_gene: TRBJ2-7; v_gene: TRBV12-3/TRBV12-4; CDR3aa: CASSLGQLQYF
j_gene: TRBJ2-7; v_gene: TRBV12-3/TRBV12-4; CDR3aa: CASSRNKGSAIVEQYF
j_gene: TRBJ1-1; v_gene: TRBV5-1; CDR3aa: CASRLTTMNTEAFF
j_gene: TRBJ1-5; v_gene: TRBV20-1; CDR3aa: CSARSGSQPQHF
j_gene: TRBJ1-5; v_gene: TRBV7-4; CDR3aa: CASSLRWGRGRNQPQHF
j_gene: TRBJ1-1; v_gene: TRBV27; CDR3aa: CASSKTEKNTEAFF
j_gene: TRBJ2-7; v_gene: TRBV12-3/TRBV12-4; CDR3aa: CASSLTGTDTYEQYF
j_gene: TRBJ1-2; v_gene: TRBV6-1; CDR3aa: CASRRGTGDGYTF
j_gene: TRBJ1-2; v_gene: TRBV19; CDR3aa: CASSSGWGYGYTF
j_gene: TRBJ1-5; v_gene: TRBV7-2; CDR3aa: CASSPNRGSRQPQHF
j_gene: TRBJ1-5; v_gene: TRBV11-2; CDR3aa: CASSLGRRAGQPQHF
j_gene: TRBJ1-2; v_gene: TRBV6-1; CDR3aa: CASSPRQLQTNYGYTF
j_gene: TRBJ2-7; v_gene: TRBV3-1; CDR3aa: CASSPARGRGTSYEQYF
j_gene: TRBJ1-1; v_gene: TRBV5-1; CDR3aa: CASSLGREEAFF
j_gene: TRBJ2-5; v_gene: TRBV6-5; CDR3aa: CASSYQGQQETQYF
j_gene: TRBJ1-2; v_gene: TRBV11-2; CDR3aa: CASSLEALTGGVYGYTF
j_gene: TRBJ2-2; v_gene: TRBV7-2; CDR3aa: CASSPSGANTGELFF
j_gene: TRBJ2-5; v_gene: TRBV27; CDR3aa: CASGSTSGSVAQYF
j_gene: TRBJ1-1; v_gene: TRBV6-5; CDR3aa: CASSSKGLTMNTEAFF
j_gene: TRBJ1-1; v_gene: TRBV4-1; CDR3aa: CASSQRGADAEAFF
j_gene: TRBJ1-1; v_gene: TRBV28; CDR3aa: CASSREGQALMNTEAFF
j_gene: TRBJ1-1; v_gene: TRBV5-1; CDR3aa: CASSYGTTEAFF
j_gene: TRBJ2-7; v_gene: TRBV5-5; CDR3aa: CASSLSPNRAEQYF